These T cell receptor beta chains were read from a single sample in a study of tumor-infiltrating lymphocytes in glioblastoma multiforme. Via MiXCR, TCRdb re-called the multiplex PCR reads, giving one row per CDR3 protein. The repertoire includes approximately 9,300 distinct CDR3 sequences, roughly 66% of them detected once, and about 53% sits in the top ten. The source material was brain tumor tissue. The source of these receptors is a male donor with glioblastoma. Both conserved end residues are part of each CDR3. The order of the fields is J gene, clone size, D gene, V gene, CDR3 DNA, CDR3 protein. A D gene is named only where the DNA matches it firmly. Only part of the rows carry a size: once, few, many, or a class if the clone is expanded.

TRBJ1-4	few	TRBD1	TRBV29-1	TGCAGCGCTGGGACAGGGGGGACTTATGAAAAACTGTTTTTT	CSAGTGGTYEKLFF
TRBJ2-3	-	-	TRBV12-3/TRBV12-4	TGTGCCAGCAGCCCACACCTTCGGCCTAGCACAGATACGCAGTATTTT	CASSPHLRPSTDTQYF
TRBJ1-1	-	-	TRBV4-2	TGTGCCAGCAGCCTTAATCCCGGGGCAGGGACTGAAGCTTTCTTT	CASSLNPGAGTEAFF
TRBJ1-3	-	TRBD1	TRBV29-1	TGCAGCGTTGGACAGGGATCTGGAAACACCATATATTTT	CSVGQGSGNTIYF
TRBJ1-2	-	TRBD1	TRBV29-1	TGCACCGTCGTAACATCCGGGACAGAAAACTATGGCTACACCTTC	CTVVTSGTENYGYTF
TRBJ1-6	-	-	TRBV20-1	TGCAGTGCTAGTGCCCAAAGCTCCTATAATTCACCCCTCCACTTT	CSASAQSSYNSPLHF
TRBJ2-3	-	-	TRBV6-5	TGTGCCAGCAGCCCTCAGCGGGCGATTAGCAATCAGCCCCAGTATTTT	CASSPQRAISNQPQYF
TRBJ1-1	-	TRBD1	TRBV7-8	TGTGCCAGCAGCTTAGCTTGGGGGGGACAGCGTGGAGTTTTCTTT	CASSLAWGGQRGVFF
TRBJ2-5	-	-	TRBV11-2	TGTGCCAGCAGCTCCACGGAGACCCAGTACTTC	CASSSTETQYF
TRBJ1-5	-	-	TRBV30	TGTACCTGGAGTCTGGGGAATCAGCCCCAGCATTTT	CTWSLGNQPQHF
TRBJ2-3	once	-	TRBV6-1	TGTGCCAGCCCAGGGACCAGCGTGAGTAATCCCCAGTTGACAGATACGCAGTATTTT	CASPGTSVSNPQLTDTQYF
TRBJ1-1	-	-	TRBV20-1	TGCAGTGCCAAAAGCATGGGGATGAACACTGAAGCTTTCTTT	CSAKSMGMNTEAFF
TRBJ2-1	-	-	TRBV29-1	TGCAGCGGTGGGGGGCGGCAGGGGCGCGATGAGCAGTTCTTC	CSGGGRQGRDEQFF
TRBJ1-5	-	-	TRBV12-3/TRBV12-4	TGTGCCAGCAGACCGTCAGGCGGTCAGCCCCAGCATTTT	CASRPSGGQPQHF
TRBJ2-6	-	-	TRBV6-1	TGTGCCAGCAGTGTCCCCACAGGTACCGGTACAGGGAGTTACTCTGGGGCCAACGTCCTGACTTTC	CASSVPTGTGTGSYSGANVLTF
TRBJ1-1	medium-sized	-	TRBV7-9	TGTGCCAGCAGCTTACGGAGGGAAAAGTCTGAAGCTTTCTTT	CASSLRREKSEAFF
TRBJ2-1	-	TRBD2	TRBV11-2	TGTGCCAGCAGCTCCTCCCCCAGATCAACACTAGCGGGGCACAATGAGCAGTTCTTC	CASSSSPRSTLAGHNEQFF
TRBJ2-1	-	TRBD2	TRBV10-2	TGCGCCAGCTCTAGCGGGAGTTCCTACAATGAGCAGTTCTTC	CASSSGSSYNEQFF
TRBJ2-3	-	TRBD2	TRBV6-5	TGTGCCAGCAGTTCGGGACTAGCGGGAGCGGCAGACACGCGGTATTTT	CASSSGLAGAADTRYF
TRBJ2-1	-	TRBD1	TRBV5-1	TGCGCCAACAGCCTGACAGGGGGAATTGGCGATGAGCGGTTCTTC	CANSLTGGIGDERFF
TRBJ2-3	-	-	TRBV6-5	TGTGCCAGCAGACCGCTAAGCAAGGGCCTCGGCACAGATACGCAGTATTTT	CASRPLSKGLGTDTQYF
TRBJ1-1	-	-	TRBV6-6	TGTGCCAGCACCAGAGGGCAAGAGAACACGGAAGCTTTCTTT	CASTRGQENTEAFF
TRBJ2-2	medium-sized	-	TRBV5-4	TGTGCCAGCAGCCCAGGGGCAGGCGAATCCGGGGAGCTGTTTTTT	CASSPGAGESGELFF
TRBJ2-5	-	-	TRBV20-1	TGCAGTGCTAGAGATCTCTCCAGGATCAGCAAAGAGACCCAGTACTTC	CSARDLSRISKETQYF
TRBJ2-3	few	TRBD1	TRBV4-3	TGCGCCAGCAGTGACCCGGGACAGGGGACAGATACGCAGTATTTT	CASSDPGQGTDTQYF
TRBJ2-1	-	-	TRBV2	TGTGCCGGCACAAAACGGGGGACTGACAATGAGCAGTTCTTC	CAGTKRGTDNEQFF
TRBJ1-2	few	-	TRBV10-3	TGTGCCATCAGTGAAGGGGACTATGGCTACACCTTC	CAISEGDYGYTF
TRBJ2-1	few	-	TRBV29-1	TGCAGCGTTGAAGATCAGGACCGCAGCTCCTACAATGAGCAGTTCTTC	CSVEDQDRSSYNEQFF
TRBJ2-2	-	TRBD2	TRBV29-1	TGCAGCGTTGCGCCGGGAGGGGCCGGGGAGCTGTTTTTT	CSVAPGGAGELFF
TRBJ2-2	-	-	TRBV5-6	TGTGCCAGCAGCTTGGCGGACACGTTCGATACCGGGGAGCTGTTTTTT	CASSLADTFDTGELFF
TRBJ1-2	medium-sized	-	TRBV5-5	TGTGCCAGCAGCTCAGGACACCACTATGGCTACACCTTC	CASSSGHHYGYTF
TRBJ1-2	-	-	TRBV29-1	TGCAGCATTGAAGAAGCCTATGGCTACACATTC	CSIEEAYGYTF
TRBJ2-3	few	-	TRBV29-1	TGCAGCGTTGGAAGCCTAGACTTCACAGATACGCAGTATTTT	CSVGSLDFTDTQYF
TRBJ2-7	-	-	TRBV6-2/TRBV6-3	TGTGCCAGCAGTTACAGGGTGGACTACGAACGGTACTTC	CASSYRVDYERYF
TRBJ2-1	-	-	TRBV4-3	TGCGCCAGCAGCCTGGGGACTTCTTACAATGAGCAGTTCTTC	CASSLGTSYNEQFF
TRBJ2-5	-	TRBD2	TRBV29-1	TGCAGCGTTGAACCGACTAGCGGGAGGTTGGAGACCCAGTACTTC	CSVEPTSGRLETQYF
TRBJ2-1	-	-	TRBV11-2	TGTGCTAGCAGCTCAGATAGGGGGAATGAGCAGTTCTTT	CASSSDRGNEQFF
TRBJ2-5	once	-	TRBV5-5	TGTGCCAGCAGCGGTGGTTGGGGGATTCGAGAGACTCAGTACTTC	CASSGGWGIRETQYF
TRBJ2-3	-	-	TRBV11-2	TGTGCCAGCAGCCCAGATGGTACCACAGATACGCAGCGTTTT	CASSPDGTTDTQRF
TRBJ1-1	-	TRBD1	TRBV11-1	TGCGTCAGCAGCTTACGGGACAGAGGGTACATGAACACTGAAGCTTTCTTT	CVSSLRDRGYMNTEAFF
TRBJ2-3	few	TRBD1	TRBV20-1	TGCAGTGCTAGAGAACCGACAGGGGGAGACACAGATACGCAGTATTTT	CSAREPTGGDTDTQYF
TRBJ2-1	many	-	TRBV11-1	TGTGCCAGCAGCTTCAGCCAAGCCCTTAATGAGCAGTTCTTC	CASSFSQALNEQFF
TRBJ2-1	-	-	TRBV20-1	TGCAGTGCTAGGGGGCAAAATGAGCAGTTCTTC	CSARGQNEQFF
TRBJ1-5	-	TRBD1	TRBV6-5	TGTGCCAGCAGTACCGGGACAGGGGGGTTTGGGAGCAATCAGCCCCAGCATTTT	CASSTGTGGFGSNQPQHF
TRBJ2-7	once	TRBD2	TRBV27	TGTGCCAGCTGCGAAAGCGGGAACCGACGCCACGAGCAGTACTTC	CASCESGNRRHEQYF
TRBJ2-1	-	-	TRBV6-5	TGTGCCAGCAGTTACGGGGCGGGCTTCGATGAGCAGTTCTTC	CASSYGAGFDEQFF
TRBJ1-3	-	TRBD1	TRBV10-2	TGCGCCAGCAGTGCATTCCAGGGGGTGACTGACTCTGGAAACATCATATATTTT	CASSAFQGVTDSGNIIYF
TRBJ2-3	medium-sized	TRBD2	TRBV4-1	TGCGCCAGCAGCCGGGGACTACAGAGCACAGATACGCAGTATTTT	CASSRGLQSTDTQYF
TRBJ2-7	-	-	TRBV20-1	TGCAGTGCTAACGGTCAGGGATACGAGCAGTACTTC	CSANGQGYEQYF
TRBJ2-5	-	TRBD1	TRBV11-2	TGTGCCAGCAGCATACTCCGGGACAGTCTCAAAGAGACCCAGTACTTC	CASSILRDSLKETQYF
TRBJ1-1	-	-	TRBV6-5	TGTGCCACGCAACCTACGGCACAAAATACTGAAGCTTTCTTT	CATQPTAQNTEAFF
TRBJ2-7	once	-	TRBV4-2	TGTGCCAGCAGCCTACATCCAGGGCCCTACGAGCAGTACTTC	CASSLHPGPYEQYF
TRBJ1-1	-	-	TRBV10-1	TGCGCCAGCAGTGCCCCCAGGGTTCCTCTAGGCTGGGGCACTGAAGCTTTCTTT	CASSAPRVPLGWGTEAFF
TRBJ2-4	-	-	TRBV11-3	TGTGCCAGCAGCTTTGGAGGCGGGGAGAACATTCAGTACTTC	CASSFGGGENIQYF
TRBJ2-2	-	-	TRBV10-3	TGTGCCATCAGTGTGAGTGGAGGAGGCACCGGGGAGCTGTTTTTT	CAISVSGGGTGELFF
TRBJ2-7	-	-	TRBV29-1	TGCAGCGTTGAGCAGGGGCCAAGGCAGTACTTC	CSVEQGPRQYF
TRBJ1-2	many	-	TRBV30	TGTGCCTGGAGTGTACTCTCGACAGTCTATGGCTATACCTTC	CAWSVLSTVYGYTF